Included here is one TCR beta chain sequence, with context. The RNA input was roughly 0.5 to 1 ug, and it was reverse transcribed with random hexamers. Each CDR3 protein gets one entry after TCRdb re-called the immunoSEQ multiplex PCR reads with MiXCR. There are some 220,000 distinct CDR3 sequences in the sample; nearly 97% occur only once, and 0.08% to 0.095% lies in the top ten. This specimen comes from a study of CD8 T cells in Susac syndrome. With 6 bases clipped from V and 1 base from J, the junction kept 14 bases outside the gene matches. Germline CDR1 is DFQATT and CDR2 is SNEGSKA (reference sequence). This CDR3 is 16 amino acids long.

The TCR was taken from a human donor with multiple sclerosis. The sample comprised CD4+ T cells from PBMCs. The rearrangement joins TRBV20-1 to TRBJ2-7, with 8 bases that match TRBD2. The CDR3 loop reads CSAALTLAVGSYEQYF. DNA of the CDR3: TGCAGTGCCGCACTTACACTAGCGGTGGGTTCCTACGAGCAGTACTTC.